This T cell receptor (beta chain) stems from a study of cytomegalovirus exposure and HLA in healthy donors (dated by TCRdb to about 2017). At the level of the whole study: According to an earlier analysis of a few hundred of the donors, some 180 million T cells yielded approximately 120 million unique TCR beta sequences and about 300 Gb of sequence data. Both class I and class II loci were covered by HLA typing, at four-digit resolution. The number of typed donors differed by locus: 629-630 for A, B, C, DRB1 and DQB1; 500 to 550 for DQA1; roughly 600 for DPA1; and around 450 for DPB1. An early release that covered roughly 600 HLA-typed donors contained about 290 gigabases of sequencing data and some 87 million unique TCR sequences. A later analysis re-examined previously published TCR beta repertoires from several hundred donors and added high-resolution HLA genotyping to investigate patterns of TCR occurrence. Among a few hundred genotyped donors of the cohort, an average of approximately 240,000 unique TCR beta nucleotide sequences were sequenced per donor, around a sixth of them non-productive. The study profiled the T cell repertoires of 500 to 800 subjects by immunosequencing and related them to cytomegalovirus serostatus. Every repertoire in the discovery cohort had been generated on one and the same sequencing platform. To predict cytomegalovirus infection status, the study combined high-throughput TCR immunosequencing, statistical association of individual TCRs with disease status, and machine learning. Donor age, sex, ethnicity and CMV serostatus were collected together with the repertoire data. Of the 300 to 500 genotyped donors, less than 90% were placed in the genetic ancestry cluster associated with self-reported Caucasian donors. To decide whether each TCR beta V gene segment behaved as functional or pseudogenic, an earlier analysis of over 500 of the donors relied on high-throughput TCR beta sequencing. The aim of the study was to test whether cataloging public T cell receptors could identify signatures of past pathogen exposure. The later analysis used no new phenotypic data to find candidate immune exposures, relying instead on TCR beta sequences and their occurrence across donors. Along with the approximately 650-subject first cohort, a separate validation cohort of around 120 different subjects was used. A later genetic analysis took genome-wide SNP genotypes for about 65% of the 666 donors and used that subset as a discovery cohort. Roughly five DR-DQ haplotypes were handled as single units for association and clustering because linkage in the cohort was strong. General study outcomes and caveats: Correlated functional status among segregating V segments might be attributable to linkage disequilibrium, but an unknown experimental factor could not be ruled out. The only immune exposure information available for the cohort was CMV serostatus. The authors suggested that the approach could potentially be extended to other disease states and immunological phenotypes. Because HLA typing was missing for some donors at each locus, association tests included only the typed subset. Specific HLA alleles were associated with 18,000 or so TCR beta sequences at a false discovery rate of 0.05 in a later analysis. In a later genetic analysis, a missense DCLRE1C variant was associated with V-gene and J-gene trimming of TCR beta chains, and the association was replicated in an independent cohort. Cytomegalovirus status was reported to be diagnosed by the classifier with high specificity and sensitivity in both the original and validation cohorts. A few of the identified cytomegalovirus-associated TCR beta chains were confirmed in vitro to be specific for cytomegalovirus antigens. According to a later analysis, most CMV-associated TCR beta chains appeared to be HLA-restricted, and the HLA associations seemed to be driven largely by CMV exposure. A group of highly shared sequence variants was considered likely to be a technical artifact of the sequencing pipeline. A further reported finding was that TCR beta sequences accurately predicted the HLA-A and HLA-B alleles for most subjects in the first cohort. A later analysis found that HLA-associated TCR beta chains were more clonally expanded and had lower generation probabilities than equally common non-associated chains. According to a later analysis, TCR association rates differed among HLA loci, with DRB1 alleles showing the most associated TCRs and HLA-C alleles showing the fewest. Some IMGT-functional V segments, including TRBV6-2 and TRBV6-3, could not be distinguished by the 87-base-pair reads and were therefore excluded. Most TCR sequences were seen in very few donors, while some public TCRs were found in many individuals. Because counts were too low, about 15 rarely observed V segments, including chromosome 9 orphons, were left out of the earlier analysis of roughly 600 of the donors. Strong co-occurrence of HLA alleles, especially DR and DQ, made assigning TCR associations to individual alleles difficult. In a later genetic analysis, fewer N-insertions in productive TCRs were reported among donors in an Asian-associated ancestry cluster than the roughly 670-donor mean. Sequencing depth was assumed to be roughly uniform across donors in the presence/absence analyses, though that assumption may not hold. An earlier analysis of around 540 of the donors showed that most TCR beta V segments appeared in productive rearrangements either about 87% or about 30% of the time, which broadly matched IMGT annotations. In this cohort, only TCR beta chains were sequenced, and detectable features were limited by the absence of alpha or paired-chain data. The study listed 150 to 200 TCR beta chains as associated with cytomegalovirus. A later analysis reported that several top co-occurrence clusters appeared linked to parvovirus B19, influenza, CMV and Epstein-Barr virus.

Library construction relied on the immunoSEQ multiplex PCR assay. For the multiplex PCR, a mixture combining 60 forward primers for TCR Vbeta segments and 13 reverse primers for TCR Jbeta segments was used. Amplification of the CDR3 region of rearranged TCR beta genes was performed with a multiplex PCR assay on genomic DNA. Amplified TCR beta libraries were sequenced as 87-base-pair reads on the Illumina HiSeq System. On the study's bioinformatics: Across the 500 to 750 repertoires, a later analysis counted about 81 million unique TCR beta chains, roughly 11 million of which were shared by at least two donors. To remove PCR and sequencing errors, raw reads were error-corrected and collapsed into unique sequences using a nearest-neighbor algorithm that merged closely related sequences. V, D and J gene segments were assigned by aligning CDR3 sequences to IMGT reference sequences. For a sequence to be retained, a match of at least six nucleotides was required to both a V gene segment and a J gene segment. Rearrangements were called productive when the CDR3 lacked stop codons and stayed in frame with V and J; all others were non-productive. CDR3 was defined by IMGT convention, running from the second conserved V-encoded cysteine to the conserved J-encoded phenylalanine. The earlier analysis of about 500 of the donors excluded sequences that lacked an unambiguous match to a single V gene segment. An earlier analysis of several hundred of the donors called V segments functional above 56.7% productive rearrangements and segregating when the between-donor standard deviation exceeded 5%. A statistical classification framework was built to diagnose cytomegalovirus status from the catalog of TCR beta chain sequences. A later analysis assigned V and J genes by comparing TCR nucleotide sequences with IMGT/GENE-DB human TR gene sequences. In a later analysis, CDR3 sequences and most-parsimonious VDJ recombination scenarios were assigned using the TCRdist pipeline. In a later analysis, every TCR beta chain was defined by the combination of its CDR3 amino acid sequence and its V-gene family, and reads without a unique V-gene family were dropped. In a later analysis, 450 to 600 highly shared, low-generation-probability nucleotide sequences were removed to address suspected cross-contamination and a sequencing artifact. A later analysis calculated a clonal expansion index for each public chain from normalized within-repertoire ranks of inferred template counts. Generation probabilities in a later analysis came from a VDJ recombination model fitted to out-of-frame rearrangements, and those results were checked against IGoR. A later analysis scored TCR-TCR, TCR-HLA and TCR-CMV co-occurrence with hypergeometric tests, applying a repertoire-size bias correction to TCR pairs. In a later analysis, false discovery rates were estimated by permuting HLA or CMV assignments 20 times. In a later analysis, co-occurring TCRs were grouped using DBSCAN, with TCRdist sequence similarity added in when clustering inside HLA-allele-positive subsets. Repertoires with fewer than 30,000 or more than 120,000 public chains, plus five repertoires with anomalous nucleotide sharing, were excluded from co-occurrence clustering. In TCRdb, the immuneACCESS table is reduced to in-frame sequences with V and J assigned. These tables do not hold every clone; where another copy was compared, an unresolved V gene accounts for under half, and the others remain unexplained. That table is the source of V, J and clone size, and D and trimming were worked out from the DNA. The record for this sample contains under 90,000 clones. The top ten constitute around 13% of the sample.

CDR3 length: 15 amino acids, cysteine to phenylalanine. The CDR3 DNA has 45 bases and is translated from base 1. As encoded in the germline V gene, CDR1 is SGDLS while CDR2 is YYNGEE. V gives up 3 bases and J gives up 0 bases, and the segment between their germline ends measures 7 bases. With regard to this clone: It lacks a known antigen.

In total, 500 to 700 healthy bone marrow donors made up the cohort. At the time of sampling, every cohort member was nominally healthy, though immune exposures that went unrecorded were likely present. The donor was CMV seropositive and belonged to the group of 250 to 300 seropositive cohort members. A peripheral blood sample was collected from each donor, and TCR beta sequencing was performed on peripheral blood mononuclear cells. Genomic DNA extraction from the blood cell samples was performed with the Qiagen DNeasy Blood Extraction Kit. The sequence is built from TRBV9 and TRBJ2-6, with the D gene not confidently named. The receptor comes from a man aged 45 to 65 in good health and CMV-seropositive. Sequencing was performed on PBMCs. The CDR3: CASSAGISGANVLTF. The DNA sequence is given as TGTGCCAGCAGCGCGGGTATCTCTGGGGCCAACGTCCTGACTTTC.